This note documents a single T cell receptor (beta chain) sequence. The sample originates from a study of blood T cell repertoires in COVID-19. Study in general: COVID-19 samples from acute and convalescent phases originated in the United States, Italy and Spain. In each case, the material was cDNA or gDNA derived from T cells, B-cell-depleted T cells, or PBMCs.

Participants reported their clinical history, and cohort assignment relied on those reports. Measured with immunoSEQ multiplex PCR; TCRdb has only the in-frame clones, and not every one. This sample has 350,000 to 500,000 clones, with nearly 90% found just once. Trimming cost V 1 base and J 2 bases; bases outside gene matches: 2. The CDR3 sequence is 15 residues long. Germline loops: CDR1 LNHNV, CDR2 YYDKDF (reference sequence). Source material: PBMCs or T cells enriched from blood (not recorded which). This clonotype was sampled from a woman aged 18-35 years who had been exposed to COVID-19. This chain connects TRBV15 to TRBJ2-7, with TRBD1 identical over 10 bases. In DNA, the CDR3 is TGTGCCACCAGCAGAGGGACAGGGGGAGCCTACGAGCAGTACTTC. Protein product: CATSRGTGGAYEQYF.